This T cell receptor beta chain was obtained from a study of blood T cell repertoires in COVID-19 (TCRdb year 2020). About the full investigation: Collaborator samples came from the United States, Italy and Spain and covered acute and convalescent phases of COVID-19. The prospective study material was composed of cDNA or gDNA derived from T cells, B-cell-depleted T cells, or PBMCs. Deeply sampled blood TCRbeta repertoires from subjects exposed to, actively infected with, or recovered from COVID-19 were included in the dataset. A freely available public database, intended as a resource for researchers studying the immune response to SARS-CoV-2, is where the repertoires were released. Samples came from the ongoing ImmuneRACE study (first 160 participants) plus 1,254 subjects from 6 global collaborators. A de-identified subject ID, COVID-19 status, age in years and sex were almost always included in the sample metadata. HLA class I and class II types, where available, came from metadata supplied by the sample provider rather than from assay-based typing. Overall study outcomes, separate from this receptor: Clinical and demographic metadata were provided uncurated, with the amount varying by source and participant.

Each collaborating institution followed its own protocols to collect whole blood in K2EDTA tubes. For TCRbeta analysis, collaborator samples were shipped as frozen whole blood, as isolated PBMCs, or as DNA extracted from either sample type. For this clone: The antigen it binds to is not known. One base away there is no much larger clone; base qualities are not given.

TCRbeta CDR3 regions were amplified from genomic DNA using the immunoSEQ Assay, a bias-controlled multiplex PCR. Turning to the authors' computational methods: Within the assay, amplification of reference gene primers was used to estimate how many nucleated cells each sample contained. To quantify the absolute abundance of each unique TCRbeta CDR3 rearrangement, sequence reads were collapsed and filtered. Productive Simpson clonality was computed per sample as the square root of Simpson's diversity index over productive rearrangements. Not all clones reach the TCRdb copy of this immuneACCESS table, which keeps in-frame sequences only. Checked studies attribute under half of the gap to unresolved V genes and leave the rest unexplained. The DNA was the basis for D and trimming; V, J and clone size are from that table. In this sample the table shows around 200,000 clones, around 75% of which occur a single time. Clones ranked in the top ten supply about 5% of the sample.

The receptor's source is a human donor in a cohort sampled during active COVID-19. The sample comprised peripheral blood.

The CDR3 protein: CASSSVPGQGTTNEKLFF. The nucleotides read TGTGCCAGCTCATCCGTCCCGGGACAGGGTACCACTAATGAAAAACTGTTTTTT. In this chain, TRBV18 is recombined with TRBJ1-4; 9 nucleotides in the junction match TRBD1. The CDR3 starts with the cysteine, ends with the phenylalanine, and has 18 residues. Left in the record is the CDR3 DNA by itself, 54 bases read in frame from the first base. Germline trimming: 5 bases from V, 2 bases from J; junction bases outside gene matches: 12. CDR1 and CDR2, looked up from the germline V gene, are KGHSH and LQKENI.